This is a list of T cell receptor beta chains from one sample in a study of post-analysis software for immune sequencing data. Via MiXCR, TCRdb re-called the PCR reads, giving one row per CDR3 protein. The sample carries a few hundred thousand distinct CDR3 sequences, just over 35% recorded once. The sequenced material came from blood. All receptors come from a girl under 18 with multiple sclerosis. Both conserved end residues are part of each CDR3. Each record gives: CDR3 protein, CDR3 DNA, J gene, D gene, clone size, V gene, CDR3 length. The D gene is left open where the match is weak. Size is stated for part of the rows, as once, few or many counts, or as a class when the clone is expanded.

CASSLIGDWGHGGNTEAFF | TGTGCCAGCAGTTTGATAGGGGATTGGGGTCACGGCGGGAACACTGAAGCTTTCTTT | TRBJ1-1 | . | few | TRBV28 | 19
CASSHRMGANEKLFF | TGTGCCAGCAGCCATCGGATGGGGGCGAATGAAAAACTGTTTTTT | TRBJ1-4 | . | many | TRBV5-5 | 15
CSATGTSGTLSTDTQYF | TGCAGTGCCACCGGGACTAGCGGGACCCTAAGCACAGATACGCAGTATTTT | TRBJ2-3 | TRBD2 | . | TRBV20-1 | 17
CASSASGWNTGELFF | TGTGCCAGCAGCGCGAGCGGGTGGAACACCGGGGAGCTGTTTTTT | TRBJ2-2 | . | once | TRBV9 | 15
CASSERGGFLGYTF | TGTGCCAGCAGTGAAAGGGGGGGGTTCCTTGGCTACACCTTC | TRBJ1-2 | . | many | TRBV6-1 | 14
CASSLSEGIGSEKRDYGYTF | TGTGCCAGCAGTTTATCGGAAGGGATCGGTTCAGAGAAGAGGGACTATGGCTACACCTTC | TRBJ1-2 | . | many | TRBV27 | 20
CASLGSLTDTQYF | TGTGCCAGCTTAGGCAGCCTCACAGATACGCAGTATTTT | TRBJ2-3 | . | . | TRBV18 | 13
CATSRPGTGTGELFF | TGTGCCACCAGCAGACCCGGGACAGGGACCGGGGAGCTGTTTTTT | TRBJ2-2 | TRBD1 | . | TRBV15 | 15
CSAHVAGTQYF | TGCAGTGCTCACGTGGCGGGGACCCAGTACTTC | TRBJ2-5 | . | . | TRBV20-1 | 11
CASSPESAGGREQFF | TGTGCCAGCAGTCCCGAGTCGGCGGGAGGGAGGGAGCAGTTCTTC | TRBJ2-1 | TRBD2 | many | TRBV6-4 | 15
CASSWGQTRYNEQFF | TGCGCCAGCAGCTGGGGACAGACCCGATACAATGAGCAGTTCTTC | TRBJ2-1 | TRBD1 | many | TRBV5-1 | 15
CASRDPGQGVDEQYF | TGTGCCAGCAGGGACCCGGGACAGGGGGTTGATGAGCAGTACTTC | TRBJ2-5 | TRBD1 | . | TRBV6-6 | 15
CASSQWSSYGYTF | TGTGCCAGCAGCCAGTGGAGTAGCTATGGCTACACCTTC | TRBJ1-2 | . | . | TRBV14 | 13